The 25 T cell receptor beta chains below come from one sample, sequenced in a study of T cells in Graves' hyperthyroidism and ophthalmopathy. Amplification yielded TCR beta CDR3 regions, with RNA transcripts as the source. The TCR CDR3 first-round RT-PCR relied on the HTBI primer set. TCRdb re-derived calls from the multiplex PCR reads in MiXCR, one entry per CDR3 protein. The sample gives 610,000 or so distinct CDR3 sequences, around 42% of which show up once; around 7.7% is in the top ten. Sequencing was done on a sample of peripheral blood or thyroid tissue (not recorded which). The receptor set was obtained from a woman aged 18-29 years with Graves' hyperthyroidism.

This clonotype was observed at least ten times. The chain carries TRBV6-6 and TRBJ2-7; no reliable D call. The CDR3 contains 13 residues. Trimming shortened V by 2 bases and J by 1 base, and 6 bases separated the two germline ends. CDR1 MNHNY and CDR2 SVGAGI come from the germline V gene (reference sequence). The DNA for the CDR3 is TGTGCCAGCAGTTACCGAGAGTCCTACGAGCAGTACTTC. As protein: CASSYRESYEQYF.

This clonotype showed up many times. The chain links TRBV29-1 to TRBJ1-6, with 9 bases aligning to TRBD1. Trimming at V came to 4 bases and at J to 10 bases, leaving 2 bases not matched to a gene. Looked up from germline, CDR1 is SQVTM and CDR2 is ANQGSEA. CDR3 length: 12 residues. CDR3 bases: TGCAGCGTTGGGACAGGGGAATCACCCCTCCACTTT. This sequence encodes CSVGTGESPLHF. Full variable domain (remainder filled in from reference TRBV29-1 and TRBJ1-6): SAVISQKPSRDICQRGTSLTIQCQVDSQVTMMFWYRQQPGQSLTLIATANQGSEATYESGFVIDKFPISRPNLTFSTLTVSNMSPEDSSIYLCSVGTGESPLHFGNGTRLTVT.

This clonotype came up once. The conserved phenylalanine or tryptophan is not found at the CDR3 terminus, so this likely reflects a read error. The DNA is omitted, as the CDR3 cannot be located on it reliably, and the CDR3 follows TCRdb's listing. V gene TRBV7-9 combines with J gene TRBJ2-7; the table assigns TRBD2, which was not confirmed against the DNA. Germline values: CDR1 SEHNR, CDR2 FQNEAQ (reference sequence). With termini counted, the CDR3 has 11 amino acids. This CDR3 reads CASSASGRASY.

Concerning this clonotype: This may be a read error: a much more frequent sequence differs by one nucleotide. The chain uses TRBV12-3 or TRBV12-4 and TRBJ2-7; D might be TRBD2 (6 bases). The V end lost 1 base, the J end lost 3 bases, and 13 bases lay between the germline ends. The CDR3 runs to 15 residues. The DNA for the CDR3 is TGTGCCAGCAGTTTAGAGCAGGAGGGCCGCTACGAGCAGTACTTC. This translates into CASSLEQEGRYEQYF.

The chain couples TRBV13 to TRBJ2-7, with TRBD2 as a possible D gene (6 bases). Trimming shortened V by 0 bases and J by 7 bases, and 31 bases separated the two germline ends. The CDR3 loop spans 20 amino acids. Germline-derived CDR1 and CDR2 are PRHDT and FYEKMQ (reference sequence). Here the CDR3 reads CASSLGAPQGVSGALWEQYF. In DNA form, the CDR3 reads TGTGCCAGCAGCTTAGGAGCGCCGCAGGGCGTTTCGGGAGCCTTGTGGGAGCAGTACTTC.

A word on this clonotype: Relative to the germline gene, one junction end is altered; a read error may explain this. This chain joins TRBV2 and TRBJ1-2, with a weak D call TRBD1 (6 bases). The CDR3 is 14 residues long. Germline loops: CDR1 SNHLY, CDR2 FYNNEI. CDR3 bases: TGTGCCAGCAGTGAAATGGGGGCTAACTATGGCTGCACCTTC. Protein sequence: CASSEMGANYGCTF. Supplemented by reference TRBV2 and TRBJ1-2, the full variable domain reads EPEVTQTPSHQVTQMGQEVILRCVPISNHLYFYWYRQILGQKVEFLVSFYNNEISEKSEIFDDQFSVERPDGSNFTLKIRSTKLEDSAMYFCASSEMGANYGCTFGSGTRLTVV.

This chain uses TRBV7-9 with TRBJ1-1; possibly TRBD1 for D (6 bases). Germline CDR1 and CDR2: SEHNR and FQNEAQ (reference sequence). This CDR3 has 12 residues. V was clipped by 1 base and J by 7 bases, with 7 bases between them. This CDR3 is CASSLDRDEAFF. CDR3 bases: TGTGCCAGCAGCTTAGACAGGGATGAAGCTTTCTTT.

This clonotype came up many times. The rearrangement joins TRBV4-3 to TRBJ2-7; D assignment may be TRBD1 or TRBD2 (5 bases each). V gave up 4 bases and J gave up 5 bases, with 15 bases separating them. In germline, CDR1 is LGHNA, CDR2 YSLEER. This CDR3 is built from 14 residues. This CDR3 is CASSLNVGAHEQYF. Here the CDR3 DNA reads TGCGCCAGCAGCCTCAACGTCGGGGCCCACGAGCAGTACTTC.

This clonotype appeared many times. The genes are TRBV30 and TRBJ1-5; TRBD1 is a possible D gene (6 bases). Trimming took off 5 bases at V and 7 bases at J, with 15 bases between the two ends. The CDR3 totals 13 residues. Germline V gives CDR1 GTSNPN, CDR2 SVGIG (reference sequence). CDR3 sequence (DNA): TGTGCCTGGTCTAGGGGGGGAGGACAGCCCCAGCATTTT. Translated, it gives CAWSRGGGQPQHF. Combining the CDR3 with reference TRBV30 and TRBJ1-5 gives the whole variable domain SQTIHQWPATLVQPVGSPLSLECTVEGTSNPNLYWYRQAAGRGLQLLFYSVGIGQISSEVPQNLSASRPQDRQFILSSKKLLLSDSGFYLCAWSRGGGQPQHFGDGTRLSIL.

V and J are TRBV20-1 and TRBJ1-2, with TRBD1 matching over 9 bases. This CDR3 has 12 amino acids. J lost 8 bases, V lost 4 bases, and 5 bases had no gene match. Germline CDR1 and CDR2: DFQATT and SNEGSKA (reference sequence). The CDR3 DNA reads TGCAGTGCTACCACAGGGGGCGAGGGCTACACCTTC. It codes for CSATTGGEGYTF.

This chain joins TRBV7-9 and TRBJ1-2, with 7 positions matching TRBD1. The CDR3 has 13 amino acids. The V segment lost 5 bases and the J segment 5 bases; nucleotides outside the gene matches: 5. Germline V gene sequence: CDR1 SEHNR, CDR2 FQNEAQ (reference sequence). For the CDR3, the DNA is TGTGCCAGCAGCGTAAGGACAGGATATGGCTACACCTTC. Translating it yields CASSVRTGYGYTF. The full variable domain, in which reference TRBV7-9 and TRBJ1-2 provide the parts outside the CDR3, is DTGVSQNPRHKITKRGQNVTFRCDPISEHNRLYWYRQTLGQGPEFLTYFQNEAQLEKSRLLSDRFSAERPKGSFSTLEIQRTEQGDSAMYLCASSVRTGYGYTFGSGTRLTVV.

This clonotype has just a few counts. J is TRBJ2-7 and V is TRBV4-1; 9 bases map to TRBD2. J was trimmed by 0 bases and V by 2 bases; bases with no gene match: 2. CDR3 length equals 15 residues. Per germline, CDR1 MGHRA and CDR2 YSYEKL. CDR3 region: CASSQLAGHSYEQYF. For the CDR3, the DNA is TGCGCCAGCAGCCAACTAGCGGGACACTCCTACGAGCAGTACTTC.

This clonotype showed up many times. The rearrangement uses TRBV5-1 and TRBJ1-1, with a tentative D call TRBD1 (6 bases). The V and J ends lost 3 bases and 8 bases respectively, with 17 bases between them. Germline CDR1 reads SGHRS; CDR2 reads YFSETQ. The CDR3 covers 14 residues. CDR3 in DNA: TGCGCCAGCAGCTGGGATATACAGGGTGCCGAAGCTTTCTTT. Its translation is CASSWDIQGAEAFF.

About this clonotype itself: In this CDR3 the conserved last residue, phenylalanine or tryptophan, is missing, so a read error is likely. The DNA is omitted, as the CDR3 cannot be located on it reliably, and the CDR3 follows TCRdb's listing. The CDR3 protein is CASSLAGLA. The chain combines TRBV7-2 with TRBJ2-2; TRBD2 is taken as the D call from the table, unchecked against the DNA. From its first to its last residue, the CDR3 has 9 amino acids. Germline V lookup: CDR1 SGHTA, CDR2 FQGNSA.

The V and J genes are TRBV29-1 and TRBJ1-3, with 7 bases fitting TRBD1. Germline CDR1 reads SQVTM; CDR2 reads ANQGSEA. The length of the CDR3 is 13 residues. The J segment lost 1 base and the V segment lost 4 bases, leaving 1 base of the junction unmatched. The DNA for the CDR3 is TGCAGCGTTGCGGGACAGTCTGGAAACACCATATATTTT. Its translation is CSVAGQSGNTIYF.

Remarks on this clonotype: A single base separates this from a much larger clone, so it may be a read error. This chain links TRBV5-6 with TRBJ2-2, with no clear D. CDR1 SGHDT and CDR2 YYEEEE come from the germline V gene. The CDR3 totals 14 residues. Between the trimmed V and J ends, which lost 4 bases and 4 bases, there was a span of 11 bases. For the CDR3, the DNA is TGTGCCAGCAGCAACTTATTCGGCACCGGGGAGCTGTTTTTT. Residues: CASSNLFGTGELFF.

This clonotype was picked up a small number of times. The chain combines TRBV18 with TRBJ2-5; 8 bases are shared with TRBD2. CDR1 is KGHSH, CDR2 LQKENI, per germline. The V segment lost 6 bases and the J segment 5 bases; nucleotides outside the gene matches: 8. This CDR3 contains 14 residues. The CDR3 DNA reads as TGTGCCAGCTCCCCAGCGGGAGTATTCGAGACCCAGTACTTC. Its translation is CASSPAGVFETQYF.

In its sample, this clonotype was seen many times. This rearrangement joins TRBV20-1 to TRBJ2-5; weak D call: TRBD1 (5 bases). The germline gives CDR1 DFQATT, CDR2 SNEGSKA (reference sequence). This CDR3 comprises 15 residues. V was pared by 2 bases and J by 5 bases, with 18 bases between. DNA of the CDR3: TGCAGTGCTAGAAACCACAGGATCGGTTATGAGACCCAGTACTTC. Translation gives CSARNHRIGYETQYF.

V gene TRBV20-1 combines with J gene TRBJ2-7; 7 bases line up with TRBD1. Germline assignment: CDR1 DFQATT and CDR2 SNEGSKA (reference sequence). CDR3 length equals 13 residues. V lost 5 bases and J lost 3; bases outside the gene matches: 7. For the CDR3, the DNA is TGCAGTGCTGCAACCGGGACAGTCTACGAGCAGTACTTC. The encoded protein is CSAATGTVYEQYF.

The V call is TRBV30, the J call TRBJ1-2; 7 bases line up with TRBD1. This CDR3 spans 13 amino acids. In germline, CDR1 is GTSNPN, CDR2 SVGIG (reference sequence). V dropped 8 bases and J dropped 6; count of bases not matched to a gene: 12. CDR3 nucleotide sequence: TGTGCCCTCACGAGGGGGCGGGGGAATGGCTACACCTTC. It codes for CALTRGRGNGYTF.

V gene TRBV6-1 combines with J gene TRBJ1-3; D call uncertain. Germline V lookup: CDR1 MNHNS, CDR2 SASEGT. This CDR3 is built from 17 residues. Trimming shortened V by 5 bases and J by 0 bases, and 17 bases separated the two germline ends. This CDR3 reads CASSYGIAGVSGNTIYF. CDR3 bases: TGTGCCAGCAGTTACGGGATAGCAGGCGTCTCTGGAAACACCATATATTTT.

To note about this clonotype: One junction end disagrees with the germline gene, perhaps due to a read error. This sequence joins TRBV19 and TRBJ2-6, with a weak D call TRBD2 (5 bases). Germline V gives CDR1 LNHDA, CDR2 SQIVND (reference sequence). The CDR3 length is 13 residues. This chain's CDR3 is CASSIGWGETEAF. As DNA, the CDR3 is TGTGCCAGTAGTATCGGATGGGGAGAAACTGAAGCTTTC.

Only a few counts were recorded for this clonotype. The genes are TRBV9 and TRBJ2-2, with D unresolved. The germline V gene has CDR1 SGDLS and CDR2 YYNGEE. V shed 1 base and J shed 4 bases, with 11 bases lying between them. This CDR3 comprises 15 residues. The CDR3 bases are TGTGCCAGCAGCGTAACTACTGGTGTCACCGGGGAGCTGTTTTTT. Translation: CASSVTTGVTGELFF.

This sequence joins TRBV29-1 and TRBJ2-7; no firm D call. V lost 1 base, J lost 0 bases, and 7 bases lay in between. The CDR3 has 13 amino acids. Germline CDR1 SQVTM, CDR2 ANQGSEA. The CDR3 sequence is CSVEVGDSYEQYF. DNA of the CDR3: TGCAGCGTTGAAGTTGGGGACTCCTACGAGCAGTACTTC.

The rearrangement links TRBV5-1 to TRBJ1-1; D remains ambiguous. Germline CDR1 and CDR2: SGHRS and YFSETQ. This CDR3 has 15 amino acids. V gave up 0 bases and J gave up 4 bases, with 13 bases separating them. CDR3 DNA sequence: TGCGCCAGCAGCTTGGAGGGAGGAGGGCCCACTGAAGCTTTCTTT. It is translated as CASSLEGGGPTEAFF.